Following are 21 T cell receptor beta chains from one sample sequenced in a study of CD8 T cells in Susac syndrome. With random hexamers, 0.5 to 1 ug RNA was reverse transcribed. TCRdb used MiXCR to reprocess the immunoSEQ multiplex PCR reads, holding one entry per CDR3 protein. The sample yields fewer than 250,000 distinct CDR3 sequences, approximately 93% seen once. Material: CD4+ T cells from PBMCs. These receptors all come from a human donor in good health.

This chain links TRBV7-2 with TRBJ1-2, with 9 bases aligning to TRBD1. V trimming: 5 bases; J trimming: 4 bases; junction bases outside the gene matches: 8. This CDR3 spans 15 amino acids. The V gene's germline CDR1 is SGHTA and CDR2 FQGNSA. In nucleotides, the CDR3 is TGTGCCAGCAGCACTCGACAGGGGGTTACCTATGGCTACACCTTC. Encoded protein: CASSTRQGVTYGYTF.

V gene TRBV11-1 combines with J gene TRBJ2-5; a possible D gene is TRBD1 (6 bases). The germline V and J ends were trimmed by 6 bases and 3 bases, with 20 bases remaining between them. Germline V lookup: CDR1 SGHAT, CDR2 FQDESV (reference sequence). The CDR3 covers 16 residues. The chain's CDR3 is CASSPGTRGMEETQYF. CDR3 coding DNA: TGTGCCAGCAGTCCCGGGACAAGGGGGATGGAAGAGACCCAGTACTTC.

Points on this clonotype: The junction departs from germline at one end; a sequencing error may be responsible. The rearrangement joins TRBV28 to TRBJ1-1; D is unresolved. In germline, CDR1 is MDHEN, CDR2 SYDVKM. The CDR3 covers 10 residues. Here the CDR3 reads CASSSGGEQF. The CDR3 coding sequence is TGTGCCAGCAGTTCTGGCGGAGAGCAATTT.

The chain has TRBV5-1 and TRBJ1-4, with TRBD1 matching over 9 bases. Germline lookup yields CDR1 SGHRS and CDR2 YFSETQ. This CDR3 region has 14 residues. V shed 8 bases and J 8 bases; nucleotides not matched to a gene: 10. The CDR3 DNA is TGCGCCAGTAAACCCGGGACAGGGAAGGAAAAACTGTTTTTT. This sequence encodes CASKPGTGKEKLFF.

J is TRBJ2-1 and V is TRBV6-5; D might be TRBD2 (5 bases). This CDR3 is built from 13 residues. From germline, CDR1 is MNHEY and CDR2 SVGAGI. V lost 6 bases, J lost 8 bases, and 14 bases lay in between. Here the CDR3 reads CASRSGGRDEQFF. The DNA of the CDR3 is TGTGCCAGCAGGTCCGGAGGACGGGATGAGCAGTTCTTC.

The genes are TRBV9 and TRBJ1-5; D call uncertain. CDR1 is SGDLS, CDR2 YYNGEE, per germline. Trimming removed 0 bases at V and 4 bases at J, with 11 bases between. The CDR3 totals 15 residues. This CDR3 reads CASSVGSARNQPQHF. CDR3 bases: TGTGCCAGCAGCGTAGGGTCAGCGAGAAATCAGCCCCAGCATTTT.

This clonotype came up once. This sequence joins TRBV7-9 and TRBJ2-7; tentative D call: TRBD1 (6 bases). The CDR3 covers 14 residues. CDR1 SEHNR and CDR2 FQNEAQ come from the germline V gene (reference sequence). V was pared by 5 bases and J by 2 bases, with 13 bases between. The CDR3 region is CASSPRGQTYEQYF. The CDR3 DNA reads TGTGCCAGCAGCCCGCGTGGACAGACCTACGAGCAGTACTTC.

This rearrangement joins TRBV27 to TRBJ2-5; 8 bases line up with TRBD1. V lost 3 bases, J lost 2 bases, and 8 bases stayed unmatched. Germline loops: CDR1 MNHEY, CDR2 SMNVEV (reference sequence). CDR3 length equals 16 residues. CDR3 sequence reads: CASSFGSGQGQETQYF. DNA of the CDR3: TGTGCCAGCAGTTTTGGGTCCGGACAGGGACAAGAGACCCAGTACTTC.

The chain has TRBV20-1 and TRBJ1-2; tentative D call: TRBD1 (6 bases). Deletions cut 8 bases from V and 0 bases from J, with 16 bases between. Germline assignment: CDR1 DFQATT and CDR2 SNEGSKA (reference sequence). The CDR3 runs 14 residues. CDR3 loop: CSFFPGHSNYGYTF. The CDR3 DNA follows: TGCAGTTTTTTCCCGGGACATTCTAACTATGGCTACACCTTC.

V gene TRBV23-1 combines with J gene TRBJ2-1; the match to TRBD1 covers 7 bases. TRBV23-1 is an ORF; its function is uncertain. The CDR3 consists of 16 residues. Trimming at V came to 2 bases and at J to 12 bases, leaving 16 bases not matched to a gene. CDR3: CASSQGTAISSRGQFF. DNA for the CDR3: TGCGCCAGCAGTCAAGGGACAGCTATTTCAAGCCGCGGGCAGTTCTTC.

CDR3 nucleotide sequence: TGTGCCAGCAGTTTCCCCAGGACAGCTGGAAACACCATATATTTT. It yields the protein CASSFPRTAGNTIYF. J is TRBJ1-3 and V is TRBV6-5; D perhaps matches TRBD1 (6 bases). The CDR3 is 15 amino acids. V lost 4 bases and J lost 2, with 12 bases in between. CDR1 MNHEY and CDR2 SVGAGI come from the germline V gene.

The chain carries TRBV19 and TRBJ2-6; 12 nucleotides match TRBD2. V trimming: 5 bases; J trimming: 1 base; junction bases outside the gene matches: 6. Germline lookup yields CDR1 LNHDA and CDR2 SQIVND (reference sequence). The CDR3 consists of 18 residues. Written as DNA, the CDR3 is TGTGCCAGTAGTCTCGGACTAGCGGGACGTTCTGGGGCCAACGTCCTGACTTTC. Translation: CASSLGLAGRSGANVLTF.

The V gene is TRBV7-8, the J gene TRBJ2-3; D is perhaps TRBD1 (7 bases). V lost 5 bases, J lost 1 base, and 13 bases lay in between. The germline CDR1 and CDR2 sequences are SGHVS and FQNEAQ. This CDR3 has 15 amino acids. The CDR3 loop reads CASSAQGGRTDTQYF. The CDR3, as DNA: TGTGCCAGCAGCGCCCAGGGGGGACGCACAGATACGCAGTATTTT.

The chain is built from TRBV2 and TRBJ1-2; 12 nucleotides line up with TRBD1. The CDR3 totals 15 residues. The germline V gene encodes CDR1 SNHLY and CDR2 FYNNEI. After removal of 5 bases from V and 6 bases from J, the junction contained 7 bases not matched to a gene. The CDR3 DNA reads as TGTGCCAGCAGTATGACCGGGACAGGGGGCGATGGCTACACCTTC. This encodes CASSMTGTGGDGYTF.

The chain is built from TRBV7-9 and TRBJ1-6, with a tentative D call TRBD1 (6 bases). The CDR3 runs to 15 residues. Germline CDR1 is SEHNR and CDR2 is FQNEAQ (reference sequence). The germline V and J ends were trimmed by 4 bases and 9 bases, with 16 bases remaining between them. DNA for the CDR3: TGTGCCAGCAGCTCGCCCGGACAGATAGCTTCACCCCTCCACTTT. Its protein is CASSSPGQIASPLHF.

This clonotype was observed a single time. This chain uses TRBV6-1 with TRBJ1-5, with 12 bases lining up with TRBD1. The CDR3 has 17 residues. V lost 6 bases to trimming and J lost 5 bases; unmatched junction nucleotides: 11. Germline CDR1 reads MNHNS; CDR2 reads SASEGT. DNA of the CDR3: TGTGCCAGCAGAGCACTCCTGGGACAGGGGGCCCATCAGCCCCAGCATTTT. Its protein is CASRALLGQGAHQPQHF.

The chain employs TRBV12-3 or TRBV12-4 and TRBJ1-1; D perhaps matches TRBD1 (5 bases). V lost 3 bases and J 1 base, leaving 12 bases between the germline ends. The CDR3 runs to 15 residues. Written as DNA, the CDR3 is TGTGCCAGCAGTTTTCCCAGGGCAGGGAACACTGAAGCTTTCTTT. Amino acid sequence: CASSFPRAGNTEAFF.

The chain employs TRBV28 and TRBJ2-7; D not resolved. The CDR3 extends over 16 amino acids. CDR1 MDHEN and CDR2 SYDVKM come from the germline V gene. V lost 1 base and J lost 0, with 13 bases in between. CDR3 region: CASSLLGLGSSYEQYF. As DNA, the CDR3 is TGTGCCAGCAGTTTATTGGGTTTGGGCAGCTCCTACGAGCAGTACTTC.

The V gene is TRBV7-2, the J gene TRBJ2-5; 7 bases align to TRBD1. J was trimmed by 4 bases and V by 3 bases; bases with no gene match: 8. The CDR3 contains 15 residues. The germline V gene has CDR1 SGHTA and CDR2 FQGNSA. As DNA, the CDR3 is TGTGCCAGCAGCTTCTCCCCCAGGGGGTTAGAGACCCAGTACTTC. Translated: CASSFSPRGLETQYF.

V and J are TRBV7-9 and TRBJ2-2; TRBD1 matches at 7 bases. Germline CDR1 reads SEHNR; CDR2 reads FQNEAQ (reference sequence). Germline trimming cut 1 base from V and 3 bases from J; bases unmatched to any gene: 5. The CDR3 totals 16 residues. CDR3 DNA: TGTGCCAGCAGCTTAGGACAGGGTACCGACACCGGGGAGCTGTTTTTT. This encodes CASSLGQGTDTGELFF.

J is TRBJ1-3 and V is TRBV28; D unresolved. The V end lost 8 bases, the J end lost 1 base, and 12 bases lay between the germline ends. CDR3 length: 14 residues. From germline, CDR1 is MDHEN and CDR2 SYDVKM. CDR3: CASGRLRSGNTIYF. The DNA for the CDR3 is TGTGCCAGCGGCAGGCTCCGGTCTGGAAACACCATATATTTT.